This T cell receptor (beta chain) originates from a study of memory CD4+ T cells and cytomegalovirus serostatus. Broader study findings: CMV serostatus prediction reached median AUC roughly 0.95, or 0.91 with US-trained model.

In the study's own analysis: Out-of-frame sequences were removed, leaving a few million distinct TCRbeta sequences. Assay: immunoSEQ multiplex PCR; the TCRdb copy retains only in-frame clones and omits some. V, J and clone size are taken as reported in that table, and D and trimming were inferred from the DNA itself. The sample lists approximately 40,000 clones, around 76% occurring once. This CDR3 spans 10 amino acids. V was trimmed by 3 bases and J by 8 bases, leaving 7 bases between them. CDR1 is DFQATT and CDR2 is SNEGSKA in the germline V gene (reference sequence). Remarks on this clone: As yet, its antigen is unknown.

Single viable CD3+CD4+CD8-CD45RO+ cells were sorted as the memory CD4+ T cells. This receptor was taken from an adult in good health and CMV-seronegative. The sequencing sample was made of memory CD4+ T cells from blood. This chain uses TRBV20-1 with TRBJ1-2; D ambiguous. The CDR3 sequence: CSASLWGYTF. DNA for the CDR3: TGCAGTGCTAGCTTGTGGGGCTACACCTTC.